A selection of T cell receptor beta chains follows, all from one sample in a study of blood T cell repertoires in COVID-19. Using immunoSEQ multiplex PCR, the repertoire was profiled, and TCRdb retains in-frame clones only, with some absent. The sample has about 150,000 clones, 87% seen once. The sequenced sample was peripheral blood. These receptors all come from a man between 45 and 60 years old who had recovered from COVID-19. Each CDR3 is given with its conserved first and last residue. The D gene is left open where the match is weak. Size is omitted from some rows. Given values are once, few, many or a class for expanded clones.

d_call,v_call,j_call,clone_size,cdr3_aa,cdr3_nt
-,TRBV5-1,TRBJ1-1,-,CASSLDSEAFF,TGCGCCAGCAGCTTGGACAGTGAAGCTTTCTTT
-,TRBV5-8,TRBJ1-2,-,CASSPYRANYGYTF,TGTGCCAGCAGCCCTTACAGAGCTAACTATGGCTACACCTTC
-,TRBV13,TRBJ2-7,-,CASSPTPRVVNEQYF,TGTGCCAGCAGCCCCACTCCGCGGGTGGTAAACGAGCAGTACTTC
TRBD1,TRBV6-5,TRBJ1-5,once,CASKGQGYQPQHF,TGTGCCAGCAAGGGACAGGGGTATCAGCCCCAGCATTTT
-,TRBV5-4,TRBJ1-1,-,CASSPTSPRDIGMWTEAFF,TGTGCCAGCAGCCCGACCAGCCCCCGGGACATAGGGATGTGGACTGAAGCTTTCTTT
TRBD1,TRBV5-4,TRBJ1-2,-,CASSIGTATNYGYTF,TGTGCCAGCAGCATAGGGACAGCAACTAACTATGGCTACACCTTC
-,TRBV2,TRBJ1-6,-,CASNAEPNSPLHF,TGTGCCAGCAACGCGGAACCTAATTCACCCCTCCACTTT
-,TRBV7-2,TRBJ1-3,once,CARVEPVSGNTIYF,TGTGCCAGGGTAGAGCCGGTCTCTGGAAACACCATATATTTT
TRBD2,TRBV9,TRBJ2-1,-,CASSVASRGSYNEQFF,TGTGCCAGCAGCGTAGCCTCGCGGGGGAGCTACAATGAGCAGTTCTTC
-,TRBV19,TRBJ2-2,-,CAISQKSGELFF,TGTGCCATCAGTCAGAAGTCCGGGGAGCTGTTTTTT
TRBD1,TRBV4-2,TRBJ1-1,-,CASSRGQGAEGGEAFF,TGTGCCAGCAGCCGCGGACAGGGCGCAGAAGGGGGTGAAGCTTTCTTT
-,TRBV27,TRBJ2-3,-,CASSSGLGTDTQYF,TGTGCCAGCAGTTCCGGACTTGGCACAGATACGCAGTATTTT
-,TRBV11-2,TRBJ2-7,-,CASEGVYEQYF,TGTGCCAGCGAGGGGGTCTACGAGCAGTACTTC
TRBD2,TRBV10-1,TRBJ2-1,-,CASSEGVSSGGPYNEQFF,TGCGCCAGCAGTGAAGGCGTGTCTAGCGGGGGGCCTTACAATGAGCAGTTCTTC
TRBD1,TRBV27,TRBJ2-7,once,CASSPRQGAAYEQYF,TGTGCCAGCAGTCCACGACAGGGGGCGGCCTACGAGCAGTACTTC
TRBD1,TRBV3-1/TRBV3-2,TRBJ2-1,few,CASSNPGTGSWLFF,TGTGCCAGCAGCAATCCCGGGACAGGGAGCTGGTTGTTCTTC
-,TRBV7-3,TRBJ1-1,few,CASSLGPGMNTEAFF,TGTGCCAGCAGCTTAGGGCCGGGGATGAACACTGAAGCTTTCTTT
TRBD2,TRBV7-9,TRBJ2-1,-,CASSSAGGGNEQFF,TGTGCCAGCAGCTCGGCGGGGGGTGGTAATGAGCAGTTCTTC
-,TRBV5-1,TRBJ2-7,-,CASSFGQNAEQYF,TGCGCCAGCAGCTTCGGACAAAATGCCGAGCAGTACTTC
TRBD1,TRBV10-3,TRBJ1-1,-,CAISNRDRTNTEAFF,TGTGCCATCAGTAACCGGGACAGGACAAACACTGAAGCTTTCTTT
TRBD1,TRBV13,TRBJ1-2,-,CASSLGAGGATGYTF,TGTGCCAGCAGCTTAGGCGCAGGGGGCGCGACAGGCTACACCTTC
TRBD1,TRBV4-1,TRBJ2-7,-,CASSTGTANSYEQYF,TGCGCCAGCAGCACCGGGACAGCCAACTCCTACGAGCAGTACTTC
-,TRBV7-2,TRBJ1-1,-,CASSLVRQEAAFF,TGTGCCAGCAGCTTAGTTAGACAGGAAGCAGCTTTCTTT
TRBD1,TRBV9,TRBJ1-2,-,CASSVEVTGDGYTF,TGTGCCAGCAGCGTAGAGGTGACAGGGGACGGCTACACCTTC
-,TRBV6-5,TRBJ2-5,-,CASRGLGDFLETQYF,TGTGCCAGCAGGGGCCTCGGGGACTTTTTAGAGACCCAGTACTTC
-,TRBV5-6,TRBJ1-1,-,CASSRRSGLLSNTEAFF,TGTGCCAGCAGCAGAAGGTCTGGGCTACTTTCGAACACTGAAGCTTTCTTT
-,TRBV27,TRBJ1-1,-,CASSLSRGDTEAFF,TGTGCCAGCAGTTTATCCCGCGGAGACACTGAAGCTTTCTTT
-,TRBV2,TRBJ2-7,once,CASRPDYSYEQYF,TGTGCCAGCAGGCCCGACTACTCCTACGAGCAGTACTTC
-,TRBV12-3/TRBV12-4,TRBJ2-1,-,CASSRDNYNEQFF,TGTGCCAGCAGCCGGGACAATTACAATGAGCAGTTCTTC
-,TRBV7-2,TRBJ2-7,-,CASTSSANNYEQYF,TGTGCCAGCACCTCTAGCGCAAACAACTACGAGCAGTACTTC
-,TRBV10-3,TRBJ1-1,few,CAIKGVDTEAFF,TGTGCCATCAAGGGAGTGGACACTGAAGCTTTCTTT
TRBD1,TRBV10-3,TRBJ1-1,-,CATRQGTGGFAEAFF,TGTGCCACGCGACAGGGGACAGGGGGATTCGCTGAAGCTTTCTTT
-,TRBV20-1,TRBJ2-5,-,CSASRAGLETQYF,TGCAGTGCTAGTAGGGCGGGGCTAGAGACCCAGTACTTC
TRBD1,TRBV7-9,TRBJ2-1,-,CASSLPLGGVVEQFF,TGTGCCAGCAGCTTACCACTAGGGGGCGTGGTTGAGCAGTTCTTC
TRBD1,TRBV5-1,TRBJ2-7,few,CASSLALGQGANEQYF,TGCGCCAGCAGCTTGGCCTTGGGACAGGGGGCGAACGAGCAGTACTTC
-,TRBV2,TRBJ2-7,few,CASSEGAGRYEQYF,TGTGCCAGCAGTGAAGGGGCGGGGAGGTACGAGCAGTACTTC
-,TRBV19,TRBJ1-1,-,CASSFFKGQAFF,TGTGCCAGTAGTTTTTTTAAGGGGCAAGCTTTCTTT
TRBD1,TRBV25-1,TRBJ2-7,-,CASSEDRGGLEFYEQYF,TGTGCCAGCAGCGAAGACAGGGGTGGGTTAGAATTCTACGAGCAGTACTTC
TRBD1,TRBV30,TRBJ1-5,few,CAWSVRDRAYSNQPQHF,TGTGCCTGGAGTGTACGGGACAGGGCGTATAGCAATCAGCCCCAGCATTTT
-,TRBV30,TRBJ1-1,-,CAWSVSPNTEAFF,TGTGCCTGGAGTGTATCTCCGAACACTGAAGCTTTCTTT
TRBD1,TRBV30,TRBJ2-2,-,CAWTLQGPTGELFF,TGTGCCTGGACCCTACAGGGGCCAACCGGGGAGCTGTTTTTT
TRBD1,TRBV29-1,TRBJ1-2,-,CSVFPGQGYGYTF,TGCAGCGTTTTTCCGGGACAGGGCTATGGCTACACCTTC
TRBD2,TRBV25-1,TRBJ2-1,-,CASSDLSGGSYNEQFF,TGTGCCAGCAGTGATCTTAGCGGGGGGTCCTACAATGAGCAGTTCTTC